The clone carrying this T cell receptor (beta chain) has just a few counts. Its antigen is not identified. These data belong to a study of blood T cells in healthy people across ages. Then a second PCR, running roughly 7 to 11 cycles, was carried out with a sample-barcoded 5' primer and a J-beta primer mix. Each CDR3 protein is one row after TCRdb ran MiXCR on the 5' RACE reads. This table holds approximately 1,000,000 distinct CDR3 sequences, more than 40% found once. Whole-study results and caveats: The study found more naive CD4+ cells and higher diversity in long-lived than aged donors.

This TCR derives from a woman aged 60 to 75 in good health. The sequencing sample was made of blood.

CDR3 nucleotide sequence: TGCAGTGCTAGAGATTCTTGGGGGAGTCCCCCCTACAATGAGCAGTTCTTC. Translating it yields CSARDSWGSPPYNEQFF. The chain has TRBV20-1 and TRBJ2-1; D is tentatively TRBD1 or TRBD2 (5 bases each). In germline, CDR1 is DFQATT, CDR2 SNEGSKA (reference sequence). V was pared by 0 bases and J by 2 bases, with 17 bases between. CDR3 length: 17 residues.